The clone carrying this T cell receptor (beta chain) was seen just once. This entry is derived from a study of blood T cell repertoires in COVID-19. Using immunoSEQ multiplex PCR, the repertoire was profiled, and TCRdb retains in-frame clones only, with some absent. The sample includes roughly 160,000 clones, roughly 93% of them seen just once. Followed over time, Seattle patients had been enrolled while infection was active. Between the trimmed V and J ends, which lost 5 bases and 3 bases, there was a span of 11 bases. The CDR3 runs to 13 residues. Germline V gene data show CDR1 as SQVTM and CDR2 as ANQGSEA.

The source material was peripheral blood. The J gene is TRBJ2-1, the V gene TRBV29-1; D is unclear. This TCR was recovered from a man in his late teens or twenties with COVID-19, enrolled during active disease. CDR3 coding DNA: TGCAGCGTTTCTGGTGAGCGCTACAATGAGCAGTTCTTC. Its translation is CSVSGERYNEQFF.